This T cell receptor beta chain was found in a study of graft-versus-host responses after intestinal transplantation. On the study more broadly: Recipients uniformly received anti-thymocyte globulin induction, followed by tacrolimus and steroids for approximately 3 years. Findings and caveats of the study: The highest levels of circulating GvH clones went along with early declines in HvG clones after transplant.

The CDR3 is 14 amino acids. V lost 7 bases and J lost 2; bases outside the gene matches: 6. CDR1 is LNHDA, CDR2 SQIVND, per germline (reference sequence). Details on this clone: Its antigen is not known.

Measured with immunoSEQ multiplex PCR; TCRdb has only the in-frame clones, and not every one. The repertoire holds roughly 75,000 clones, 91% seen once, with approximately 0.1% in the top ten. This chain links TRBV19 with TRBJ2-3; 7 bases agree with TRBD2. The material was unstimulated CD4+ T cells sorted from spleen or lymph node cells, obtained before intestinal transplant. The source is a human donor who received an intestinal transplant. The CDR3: CASKELADTDTQYF. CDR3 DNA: TGTGCCAGTAAAGAGCTAGCGGACACAGATACGCAGTATTTT. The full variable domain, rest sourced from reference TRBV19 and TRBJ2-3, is DGGITQSPKYLFRKEGQNVTLSCEQNLNHDAMYWYRQDPGQGLRLIYYSQIVNDFQKGDIAEGYSVSREKKESFPLTVTSAQKNPTAFYLCASKELADTDTQYFGPGTRLTVL.